Following are 29 T cell receptor beta chains from one sample sequenced in a study of blood T cell repertoires in COVID-19. Assay: immunoSEQ multiplex PCR; the TCRdb copy retains only in-frame clones and omits some. The sample has around 210,000 clones, over 75% seen once. The sequenced sample was peripheral blood. The receptor source for this set is a man aged 50-60 years with COVID-19, enrolled during active disease.

J is TRBJ2-3 and V is TRBV5-1, with D perhaps TRBD1 (6 bases). The CDR3 covers 16 residues. Trimming stripped 4 bases from V and 0 bases from J, with 15 bases between. Per germline, CDR1 SGHRS and CDR2 YFSETQ. The CDR3 DNA reads as TGCGCCAGCAGCCTGATCCAGGGGTTTAGCACAGATACGCAGTATTTT. Translating gives CASSLIQGFSTDTQYF. The full variable domain, with the rest looked up from reference TRBV5-1 and TRBJ2-3, is KAGVTQTPRYLIKTRGQQVTLSCSPISGHRSVSWYQQTPGQGLQFLFEYFSETQRNKGNFPGRFSGRQFSNSRSEMNVSTLELGDSALYLCASSLIQGFSTDTQYFGPGTRLTVL.

V is TRBV5-6 and J is TRBJ1-1; no reliable D call. V was trimmed by 4 bases and J by 0 bases, leaving 16 bases between them. Germline-derived CDR1 and CDR2 are SGHDT and YYEEEE. The CDR3 is 16 amino acids. The CDR3 region is CASSHKRSLMNTEAFF. The DNA of the CDR3 is TGTGCCAGCAGCCATAAGCGCAGCTTGATGAACACTGAAGCTTTCTTT. Complete variable domain (other parts from reference TRBV5-6 and TRBJ1-1): DAGVTQSPTHLIKTRGQQVTLRCSPKSGHDTVSWYQQALGQGPQFIFQYYEEEERQRGNFPDRFSGHQFPNYSSELNVNALLLGDSALYLCASSHKRSLMNTEAFFGQGTRLTVV.

The chain joins TRBV6-2 or TRBV6-3 to TRBJ1-1; D unresolved. This CDR3 region has 13 residues. Trimming left V 4 bases short and J 5 bases short, with 11 bases between. In germline, CDR1 is MNHEY, CDR2 SVGEGT. CDR3 protein: CASSLLSGTEAFF. CDR3 nucleotide sequence: TGTGCCAGCAGTTTATTATCGGGAACTGAAGCTTTCTTT.

The gene calls are TRBV9 and TRBJ2-1, with 8 bases fitting TRBD1. V lost 4 bases, J lost 1 base, and 4 bases stayed unmatched. The germline V gene encodes CDR1 SGDLS and CDR2 YYNGEE. The CDR3 runs 15 residues. The CDR3 sequence: CASSPRDRSYNEQFF. The CDR3 region has the DNA TGTGCCAGCAGCCCCCGGGACAGGTCCTACAATGAGCAGTTCTTC.

V and J are TRBV7-9 and TRBJ2-3, with 9 nucleotides matching TRBD1. The CDR3 spans 16 residues. Germline trimming cut 5 bases from V and 1 base from J; bases unmatched to any gene: 7. Germline loops: CDR1 SEHNR, CDR2 FQNEAQ (reference sequence). Written as DNA, the CDR3 is TGTGCCAGCAGCATTAACAGGGGGCCGGGCACAGATACGCAGTATTTT. As protein: CASSINRGPGTDTQYF.

V usage is TRBV2 and J usage is TRBJ2-2; 9 bases map to TRBD1. The germline gives CDR1 SNHLY, CDR2 FYNNEI. V shed 5 bases, J shed 4 bases, and the junction held 8 bases outside the gene matches. The CDR3 extends over 16 amino acids. The CDR3 sequence: CASSRTGQGGTGELFF. The CDR3 DNA follows: TGTGCCAGCAGTAGGACGGGACAGGGAGGCACCGGGGAGCTGTTTTTT. The full variable domain, with the rest looked up from reference TRBV2 and TRBJ2-2, is EPEVTQTPSHQVTQMGQEVILRCVPISNHLYFYWYRQILGQKVEFLVSFYNNEISEKSEIFDDQFSVERPDGSNFTLKIRSTKLEDSAMYFCASSRTGQGGTGELFFGEGSRLTVL.

The chain has TRBV4-1 and TRBJ2-7; 8 bases fit TRBD2. There are 14 residues in the CDR3. Germline CDR1 reads MGHRA; CDR2 reads YSYEKL. After removal of 6 bases from V and 7 bases from J, the junction contained 11 bases not matched to a gene. The CDR3 nucleotides read TGCGCCAGCAGGGGCCGGGACGGCGGGAGGGAGCAGTACTTC. It is translated as CASRGRDGGREQYF.

CDR3 sequence: CASSARDSSSYGYTF. CDR3 in DNA: TGTGCCAGCAGCGCCCGGGACAGTTCCTCCTATGGCTACACCTTC. The rearrangement links TRBV9 to TRBJ1-2, with TRBD1 identical over 7 bases. The trim removed 3 bases at V and 4 bases at J, leaving 9 bases unmatched. The CDR3 has 15 residues. In germline, CDR1 is SGDLS, CDR2 YYNGEE.

This chain connects TRBV28 to TRBJ1-2; TRBD1 is a possible D gene (6 bases). Trimming shortened V by 1 base and J by 8 bases, and 11 bases separated the two germline ends. CDR1 and CDR2 from the germline V gene are MDHEN and SYDVKM. The CDR3 length is 13 residues. The CDR3 DNA reads TGTGCCAGCAGTTTATTGGCAGGGGTGGGCTACACCTTC. Amino acid sequence: CASSLLAGVGYTF.

The rearrangement links TRBV10-1 to TRBJ1-4; D uncertain. This CDR3 is built from 15 residues. The germline CDR1 and CDR2 sequences are WNHNN and SYGVQD (reference sequence). V was trimmed by 7 bases and J by 3 bases, leaving 15 bases between them. CDR3 nucleotides: TGCGCCAGCACCCGACGAGGTCTGGCTAATGAAAAACTGTTTTTT. The encoded protein is CASTRRGLANEKLFF.

The chain carries TRBV4-1 and TRBJ2-7; TRBD1 matches at 7 bases. Germline V CDR1 and CDR2: MGHRA, YSYEKL. The CDR3 length is 16 residues. J lost 5 bases, V lost 0 bases, and 10 bases had no gene match. The CDR3 sequence is CASSQDLNNRGDEQYF. The CDR3, as DNA: TGCGCCAGCAGCCAAGATCTAAACAACAGGGGCGACGAGCAGTACTTC.

This clone was counted once. This chain uses TRBV6-2 or TRBV6-3 with TRBJ1-5; the D is unclear. The CDR3 spans 12 residues. CDR1 and CDR2 from the germline V gene are MNHEY and SVGEGT. V was shortened by 4 bases and J by 11 bases, with 12 bases between the two germline ends. The CDR3 protein is CASSWPDEAQHF. The CDR3 DNA follows: TGTGCCAGCAGTTGGCCAGACGAGGCCCAGCATTTT.

This rearrangement joins TRBV11-2 to TRBJ1-2; a possible D gene is TRBD1 (6 bases). Germline CDR1 SGHAT, CDR2 FQNNGV. V lost 4 bases and J lost 8, with 17 bases in between. This CDR3 comprises 14 residues. The CDR3 sequence is CASSSTARGEGYTF. CDR3 sequence (DNA): TGTGCCAGCAGCTCCACCGCCAGGGGTGAAGGCTACACCTTC.

The chain joins TRBV13 to TRBJ2-3, with a possible D match to TRBD1 (6 bases). The V gene lost 5 bases and the J gene lost 3 bases, with 18 bases spanning the gap. The CDR3 is 16 amino acids. Germline lookup yields CDR1 PRHDT and CDR2 FYEKMQ (reference sequence). CDR3 DNA: TGTGCCAGCAGCGGTTACAGAATACAGGGAACAGATACGCAGTATTTT. Protein: CASSGYRIQGTDTQYF.

This chain links TRBV27 with TRBJ1-2; D not certain. The V gene lost 4 bases and the J gene lost 4 bases, with 13 bases spanning the gap. CDR1 and CDR2 from the germline V gene are MNHEY and SMNVEV (reference sequence). The CDR3 has 14 amino acids. The DNA for the CDR3 is TGTGCCAGCAGTTCACTGGACGAGGGCTATGGCTACACCTTC. The encoded protein is CASSSLDEGYGYTF.

The J gene is TRBJ1-5, the V gene TRBV7-2, with TRBD1 identical over 7 bases. CDR1 is SGHTA, CDR2 FQGNSA, per germline. V trimming: 5 bases; J trimming: 6 bases; junction bases outside the gene matches: 13. The CDR3 consists of 16 residues. Here the CDR3 DNA reads TGTGCCAGCAGCCACGGAGGCCAGGGGGTAGGTCAGCCCCAGCATTTT. It specifies CASSHGGQGVGQPQHF. Full variable domain (rest looked up from reference TRBV7-2 and TRBJ1-5): GAGVSQSPSNKVTEKGKDVELRCDPISGHTALYWYRQSLGQGLEFLIYFQGNSAPDKSGLPSDRFSAERTGGSVSTLTIQRTQQEDSAVYLCASSHGGQGVGQPQHFGDGTRLSIL.

The chain uses TRBV6-2 or TRBV6-3 and TRBJ1-5; 8 positions agree with TRBD1. The CDR3 spans 15 residues. CDR1 is MNHEY, CDR2 SVGEGT, per germline. Trimming at V came to 2 bases and at J to 4 bases, leaving 4 bases not matched to a gene. The DNA for the CDR3 is TGTGCCAGCAGTTACGGGGACAGGTTTAATCAGCCCCAGCATTTT. This sequence encodes CASSYGDRFNQPQHF.

The genes are TRBV19 and TRBJ2-1; D might be TRBD1 (6 bases). Trimming shortened V by 3 bases and J by 3 bases, and 9 bases separated the two germline ends. Germline CDR1 reads LNHDA; CDR2 reads SQIVND (reference sequence). The CDR3 totals 14 residues. For the CDR3, the DNA is TGTGCCAGTAGTATCAGGGGCGACTACAATGAGCAGTTCTTC. Protein sequence: CASSIRGDYNEQFF.

This chain links TRBV6-5 with TRBJ1-1; D might be TRBD1 (6 bases). The CDR3 runs to 14 residues. V lost 10 bases and J 4 bases, leaving 19 bases between the germline ends. The germline gives CDR1 MNHEY, CDR2 SVGAGI. Here the CDR3 DNA reads TGTGCCACCAGGAGGGGGGGCTTGGGCACTGAAGCTTTCTTT. Its translation: CATRRGGLGTEAFF.

CDR3: CASSFGTANTGELFF. The CDR3 nucleotides are TGTGCCAGCAGCTTTGGGACAGCGAACACCGGGGAGCTGTTTTTT. The genes are TRBV11-1 and TRBJ2-2; TRBD1 agrees at 7 bases. After removal of 3 bases from V and 0 bases from J, the junction contained 1 base not matched to a gene. The CDR3 has 15 amino acids. Germline CDR1 SGHAT, CDR2 FQDESV (reference sequence).

This chain joins TRBV19 and TRBJ1-2; D uncertain. This CDR3 comprises 15 residues. V lost 7 bases to trimming and J lost 0 bases, with 15 bases between them. Germline loops: CDR1 LNHDA, CDR2 SQIVND (reference sequence). CDR3 sequence: CASMAEATPNYGYTF. The CDR3 region has the DNA TGTGCCAGTATGGCGGAGGCTACCCCTAACTATGGCTACACCTTC.

The rearrangement uses TRBV14 and TRBJ1-1; 9 nucleotides align to TRBD1. The CDR3 loop spans 14 amino acids. After removal of 4 bases from V and 7 bases from J, the junction contained 7 bases not matched to a gene. Germline V gene lookup returns CDR1 SGHDN and CDR2 FVKESK. The CDR3 loop is CASSRGTGLIEAFF. The CDR3 DNA follows: TGTGCCAGCAGCCGCGGGACAGGGCTTATTGAAGCTTTCTTT. Full variable domain (remainder filled in from reference TRBV14 and TRBJ1-1): EAGVTQFPSHSVIEKGQTVTLRCDPISGHDNLYWYRRVMGKEIKFLLHFVKESKQDESGMPNNRFLAERTGGTYSTLKVQPAELEDSGVYFCASSRGTGLIEAFFGQGTRLTVV.

This chain links TRBV18 with TRBJ2-2; 8 nucleotides agree with TRBD1. CDR1 KGHSH and CDR2 LQKENI come from the germline V gene. V dropped 1 base and J dropped 3; count of bases not matched to a gene: 1. The CDR3 extends over 15 amino acids. The CDR3 sequence: CASSPLTGDTGELFF. DNA for the CDR3: TGTGCCAGCTCACCACTGACAGGGGACACCGGGGAGCTGTTTTTT.

CDR3 sequence (DNA): TGTGCCAGCTCCCAAACCCATCGGGAACAGCCCCAGCATTTT. Amino acids: CASSQTHREQPQHF. V and J are TRBV18 and TRBJ1-5, with no clear D. Germline V gene data show CDR1 as KGHSH and CDR2 as LQKENI. V was shortened by 6 bases and J by 7 bases, with 16 bases between the two germline ends. The CDR3 totals 14 residues.

The chain is built from TRBV18 and TRBJ2-2, with 7 bases matching TRBD2. Germline CDR1 reads KGHSH; CDR2 reads LQKENI. J gave up 3 bases and V 3 bases, and 7 bases lay outside the gene matches. The CDR3 has 16 amino acids. CDR3 DNA: TGTGCCAGCTCACCTCGTTCGGGGGGAGACACCGGGGAGCTGTTTTTT. Translated, it gives CASSPRSGGDTGELFF.

This sequence joins TRBV7-2 and TRBJ2-1, with 7 positions matching TRBD1. V lost 5 bases and J lost 10; bases outside the gene matches: 17. CDR1 is SGHTA and CDR2 is FQGNSA in the germline V gene. This CDR3 spans 16 amino acids. The CDR3 coding sequence is TGTGCCAGCAGCACGACAGGGTGGAAGGCCCCCTGGGAGCAGTTCTTC. It translates to CASSTTGWKAPWEQFF.

The rearrangement joins TRBV5-5 to TRBJ2-1; TRBD1 matches 9 bases. CDR3 length equals 14 residues. Germline CDR1 SGHKS, CDR2 YYEKEE (reference sequence). J lost 7 bases, V lost 5 bases, and 7 bases had no gene match. This chain's CDR3 is CASRAGQGMNEQFF. The CDR3 DNA reads as TGTGCCAGCAGGGCGGGACAGGGAATGAATGAGCAGTTCTTC.

V usage is TRBV11-3 and J usage is TRBJ2-2, with TRBD2 identical over 7 bases. This CDR3 region has 14 residues. V dropped 5 bases and J dropped 4; count of bases not matched to a gene: 4. Germline values: CDR1 SGHNT, CDR2 YENEEA. The CDR3 DNA follows: TGTGCCAGCAGCCCCCGGGGGGTCACCGGGGAGCTGTTTTTT. It is translated as CASSPRGVTGELFF.

This chain uses TRBV24-1 with TRBJ1-2; D gene uncertain. The V gene lost 3 bases and the J gene lost 4 bases, with 8 bases spanning the gap. The length of the CDR3 is 13 residues. CDR1 and CDR2 from the germline V gene are KGHDR and SFDVKD. CDR3 in DNA: TGTGCCACCAGTGATAGAACTGGCTATGGCTACACCTTC. This encodes CATSDRTGYGYTF.